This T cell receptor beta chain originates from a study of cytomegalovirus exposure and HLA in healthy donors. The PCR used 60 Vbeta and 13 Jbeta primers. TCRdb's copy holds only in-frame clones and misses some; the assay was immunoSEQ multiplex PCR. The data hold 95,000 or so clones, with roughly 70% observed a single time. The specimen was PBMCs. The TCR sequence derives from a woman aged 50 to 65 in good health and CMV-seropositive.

The CDR3 here is CASSRGIGYYEQYF. In DNA, the CDR3 is TGTGCCAGCTCCCGGGGGATTGGGTACTACGAGCAGTACTTC. The chain uses TRBV5-4 and TRBJ2-7; tentative D call: TRBD2 (6 bases). Deletions cut 7 bases from V and 3 bases from J, with 17 bases between. The germline CDR1 and CDR2 sequences are SGHNT and YYREEE (reference sequence). The CDR3 is made up of 14 amino acids.